This T cell receptor (beta chain) appears in the sequencing data of a study of T-cell reconstitution after alpha-beta-depleted transplantation in children (dated by TCRdb to 2016 to 2018). Study-wide context: T-cell immune reconstitution after TCRalphabeta/CD19-depleted allogeneic hematopoietic cell transplantation in children was quantitatively tracked in the study by means of TCR repertoire profiling.

The treatment or condition label corresponds to: allogeneic hematopoietic cell transplantation with graft depleted of TCRalphabeta T cells and CD19 B cells. The transplant recipients were children given TCRalphabeta/CD19-depleted allogeneic hematopoietic cell grafts. Library prep was done by PCR. Reads for this sample came from an Illumina HiSeq 2500. To normalize quantification of the TCRbeta repertoire, the TCR libraries were built with molecular barcoding that relied on unique molecular identifiers. TCRdb reanalyzed the raw reads on its own, using fastp at Q25 for trimming and MiXCR for clone calling, and kept in-frame beta chains. For every CDR3 protein sequence, its rows merge into one entry that carries the most common genes and DNA. The sample table lists about a million distinct CDR3 sequences, roughly 29% of them with a count of one. The ten largest clones add up to about 28% of the sample.

The CDR3 spans 14 residues, from the cysteine through the phenylalanine. The retained sequence is limited to the CDR3, 42 bases, with the frame set at the first base. Sequences DFQATT (CDR1) and SNEGSKA (CDR2) are obtained from the germline V gene (reference sequence). The germline V and J ends show losses of 6 bases and 2 bases respectively, and no gene match explains 7 bases of the junction. What the work shows at the level of the full study, not this receptor alone: The high TCRbeta diversity at day 60 in some patients was ascribed to recipient T cells and intrathymic progenitors that had survived conditioning. The apparently early recovery of alphabetaT-cell counts about two months after transplant reportedly depended on only several hundred rapidly expanded clones that came from non-depleted graft cells. The frequencies of hyperexpanded clones fell over the following months, and after one year, T-cell counts and TCRbeta diversity were mostly attributed to newly produced T cells.

To note about this clonotype: Its binding antigen is unknown. The input lacks base qualities; no much larger clone sits a single base away.

The sequence derives from a boy under two years old who had a stem cell transplant for SCID, so the T cells may come from the graft donor. Sequencing was performed on PBMCs, mostly from graft donor cells, taken 360 days after TCRalphabeta/CD19-depleted stem cell transplant. The V and J genes are TRBV20-1 and TRBJ1-5, with 7 middle bases fitting TRBD1. Here the CDR3 is given as CSASPDRGNQPQHF. The base sequence is TGCAGTGCCTCCCCTGACAGGGGCAATCAGCCCCAGCATTTT.